The rows below give T cell receptor beta chains drawn from one sample of a study of cytomegalovirus exposure and HLA in healthy donors. The table came from immunoSEQ multiplex PCR; TCRdb's copy has only in-frame clones and leaves some out. The sample holds more than 35,000 clones, 45% to 55% seen once. Sequenced material: PBMCs. Receptors originate from a woman in her 40s in good health and CMV-seropositive. Both conserved end residues are part of each CDR3. The order of the fields is V gene, clone size, J gene, D gene, CDR3 protein, CDR3 DNA. D genes are given only for firm matches. Part of the rows lack a size; the others show once, few, many or a class for expanded clones.

TRBV11-2	.	TRBJ2-2	.	CASSGVSNTGELFF	TGTGCCAGCAGTGGAGTGTCGAACACCGGGGAGCTGTTTTTT
TRBV10-3	.	TRBJ1-1	TRBD1	CAIRPRDRGNTEAFF	TGTGCCATCAGACCCCGGGACAGGGGGAACACTGAAGCTTTCTTT
TRBV4-3	.	TRBJ1-2	.	CASSTGGGPGDYGYTF	TGCGCCAGCAGCACCGGAGGAGGGCCTGGGGACTATGGCTACACCTTC
TRBV12-5	.	TRBJ2-7	.	CASGQTSGTLTYEQYF	TGTGCTAGTGGTCAGACATCCGGGACTCTAACCTACGAGCAGTACTTC
TRBV15	.	TRBJ1-2	.	CATSRDSGGYTF	TGTGCCACCAGCAGAGATTCGGGTGGCTACACCTTC
TRBV5-1	.	TRBJ1-2	TRBD1	CASSGTANYGYTF	TGCGCCAGCAGCGGGACAGCCAACTATGGCTACACCTTC
TRBV9	.	TRBJ2-1	TRBD2	CASGRVDNEQFF	TGTGCCAGCGGGAGGGTGGATAATGAGCAGTTCTTC
TRBV12-5	few	TRBJ1-2	.	CASGFWEISYGYTF	TGTGCTAGTGGTTTCTGGGAGATCAGCTATGGCTACACCTTC
TRBV7-2	.	TRBJ1-1	TRBD1	CASSLLAGGYGTEAFF	TGTGCCAGCAGCTTATTGGCAGGGGGCTATGGCACTGAAGCTTTCTTT
TRBV4-3	once	TRBJ1-1	.	CASSQVWGSFNTEAFF	TGCGCCAGCAGCCAAGTCTGGGGCAGCTTTAACACTGAAGCTTTCTTT
TRBV6-5	.	TRBJ2-7	.	CASSYYRAASYEQYF	TGTGCCAGCAGTTACTACAGGGCGGCATCCTACGAGCAGTACTTC
TRBV30	.	TRBJ2-1	.	CAWSLPGLESFNEQFF	TGTGCCTGGAGCCTTCCGGGACTGGAGAGTTTCAATGAGCAGTTCTTC
TRBV2	.	TRBJ2-7	TRBD2	CASSGGGNEQYF	TGTGCCAGCAGTGGGGGGGGTAACGAGCAGTACTTC
TRBV5-1	.	TRBJ1-1	TRBD1	CASSKTGQGLYTEAFF	TGCGCCAGCAGCAAAACCGGACAGGGGTTGTACACTGAAGCTTTCTTT
TRBV5-1	.	TRBJ2-4	.	CASSLGLGRDIQYF	TGCGCCAGCAGCTTGGGGCTAGGTCGGGACATTCAGTACTTC
TRBV15	.	TRBJ1-5	.	CATSNGPGFNQPQHF	TGTGCCACCAGCAATGGACCGGGATTCAATCAGCCCCAGCATTTT
TRBV19	few	TRBJ1-5	.	CASSIELQGHQPQHF	TGTGCCAGTAGTATAGAGTTACAGGGTCATCAGCCCCAGCATTTT
TRBV19	few	TRBJ2-1	TRBD1	CASNTGTGADEQFF	TGTGCCAGTAATACCGGGACAGGGGCCGATGAGCAGTTCTTC
TRBV29-1	.	TRBJ2-5	.	CSVLPGEETQYF	TGCAGCGTCCTCCCGGGAGAAGAGACCCAGTACTTC
TRBV6-5	.	TRBJ2-7	TRBD1	CASNNRGRLYEQYF	TGTGCCAGCAATAATAGGGGGCGACTTTACGAGCAGTACTTC